The rows below give T cell receptor beta chains drawn from one sample of a study of beta chain features in type 1 diabetes. Profiled with immunoSEQ multiplex PCR; TCRdb holds only in-frame clones, not every one. The sample includes 250,000 to 350,000 clones, less than 15% of them seen just once. Sequencing was carried out using central memory CD4+ T cells from blood. The receptor set was obtained from a man aged 25 to 40 in good health. Each CDR3 is given with its conserved first and last residue. Each record gives: CDR3 protein, V gene.

CDR3 protein: CASSLNSGELFF
V gene: TRBV11-2

CDR3 protein: CASSQPGQTSTDTQYF
V gene: TRBV4-1

CDR3 protein: CASSLGSLLFTF
V gene: TRBV7-2

CDR3 protein: CASSLGGGRTNYGYTF
V gene: TRBV7-2

CDR3 protein: CASSYSGAGQPQHF
V gene: TRBV6-6

CDR3 protein: CASSKDRVGTEAFF
V gene: TRBV6-5

CDR3 protein: CASSESGYDTGELFF
V gene: TRBV25-1

CDR3 protein: CASSQDGNREANEKLFF
V gene: TRBV4-1

CDR3 protein: CASSYSTSYEQYF
V gene: TRBV6-5

CDR3 protein: CAWSYSPPGGYTEAFF
V gene: TRBV30

CDR3 protein: CASRGQGGNQPQHF
V gene: TRBV6-6

CDR3 protein: CASSPSRDRGRYEKLFF
V gene: TRBV18

CDR3 protein: CASSDGMQGRGYTF
V gene: TRBV2

CDR3 protein: CASSQSTAGMRKLFF
V gene: TRBV16

CDR3 protein: CASSIGDSYEQYF
V gene: TRBV19

CDR3 protein: CASSLEGLAADTQYF
V gene: TRBV7-2

CDR3 protein: CASSLPAGGQETQYF
V gene: TRBV5-4

CDR3 protein: CASSSLMGVRAEAFF
V gene: TRBV27

CDR3 protein: CASSSYSSEAFF
V gene: TRBV7-2

CDR3 protein: CSVVFMDRGIYGYTF
V gene: TRBV29-1

CDR3 protein: CASSLTGKVDTQYF
V gene: TRBV11-2

CDR3 protein: CASSTLRATNEKLFF
V gene: TRBV19

CDR3 protein: CASRSGTSGRGGQQFF
V gene: TRBV19

CDR3 protein: CASSLLFSSGSNEETQYF
V gene: TRBV7-2

CDR3 protein: CASIRSSEAFF
V gene: TRBV2

CDR3 protein: CSADGRRGYTF
V gene: TRBV29-1

CDR3 protein: CSVEEPDTQYF
V gene: TRBV29-1

CDR3 protein: CSAKDSEDQPQHF
V gene: TRBV29-1

CDR3 protein: CASSLEINTEAFF
V gene: TRBV5-1